Following are 30 T cell receptor beta chains from one sample sequenced in a study of blood T cell repertoires in COVID-19 (TCRdb year 2020). Library preparation used the immunoSEQ multiplex PCR assay. The immuneACCESS repertoire file appears here via TCRdb, limited to in-frame rearrangements. These files lack a portion of the clones; in checked studies, under half of the deficit traces to unresolved V genes, and the cause of the others is not known. For this sample there are a few hundred thousand clones; approximately 90% appear just once. The ten biggest clones cover 5.5% to 7% of the sample. The sample comprised PBMCs or T cells enriched from blood (not recorded which). These receptors originate from a woman aged 30 to 39 who had recovered from COVID-19.

The chain uses TRBV18 and TRBJ1-4, with TRBD1 matching over 10 bases. The CDR3 extends over 14 amino acids. Germline trimming cut 4 bases from V and 6 bases from J; bases unmatched to any gene: 2. CDR1 KGHSH and CDR2 LQKENI come from the germline V gene. CDR3 nucleotides: TGTGCCAGCTCACGGGACAGGGGAGATGAAAAACTGTTTTTT. Translation: CASSRDRGDEKLFF.

The chain links TRBV7-8 to TRBJ1-2; perhaps TRBD1 as D (5 bases). Trimming took off 5 bases at V and 7 bases at J, with 17 bases between the two ends. The CDR3 runs 14 residues. Germline assignment: CDR1 SGHVS and CDR2 FQNEAQ. Written as DNA, the CDR3 is TGTGCCAGCAGCCCCAGGGTTGAGTCCGGTGGCTACACCTTC. Translation gives CASSPRVESGGYTF.

The J gene is TRBJ2-5, the V gene TRBV5-1; 7 bases align to TRBD2. V shed 6 bases and J 7 bases; nucleotides not matched to a gene: 12. The CDR3 contains 14 residues. Per germline, CDR1 SGHRS and CDR2 YFSETQ. Here the CDR3 reads CASKESHSGGTQYF. The DNA of the CDR3 is TGCGCCAGCAAAGAGTCTCATTCGGGAGGGACCCAGTACTTC.

This chain connects TRBV2 to TRBJ1-3, with TRBD1 identical over 8 bases. V shed 5 bases and J 2 bases; nucleotides not matched to a gene: 5. This CDR3 comprises 15 residues. Germline V lookup: CDR1 SNHLY, CDR2 FYNNEI. CDR3: CASSTIQGAGNTIYF. The CDR3 coding sequence is TGTGCCAGCAGTACGATACAGGGGGCTGGAAACACCATATATTTT. The full variable domain, in which reference TRBV2 and TRBJ1-3 provide the parts outside the CDR3, is EPEVTQTPSHQVTQMGQEVILRCVPISNHLYFYWYRQILGQKVEFLVSFYNNEISEKSEIFDDQFSVERPDGSNFTLKIRSTKLEDSAMYFCASSTIQGAGNTIYFGEGSWLTVV.

This clone turned up a few times. This sequence joins TRBV7-9 and TRBJ2-2, with D perhaps TRBD2 (6 bases). Deletions cut 5 bases from V and 4 bases from J, with 14 bases between. The CDR3 spans 15 residues. CDR1 SEHNR and CDR2 FQNEAQ come from the germline V gene (reference sequence). The CDR3 here is CASSPPGAFTGELFF. In nucleotides, the CDR3 is TGTGCCAGCAGCCCTCCGGGAGCTTTCACCGGGGAGCTGTTTTTT.

The chain uses TRBV7-9 and TRBJ2-3; TRBD1 might be the D (5 bases). Between the trimmed V and J ends, which lost 5 bases and 0 bases, there was a span of 9 bases. This CDR3 spans 14 amino acids. CDR1 and CDR2 from the germline V gene are SEHNR and FQNEAQ (reference sequence). Here the CDR3 reads CASSDSSSTDTQYF. Here the CDR3 DNA reads TGTGCCAGCAGCGACAGCTCTAGCACAGATACGCAGTATTTT.

The genes are TRBV5-5 and TRBJ2-5; TRBD1 matches 7 bases. CDR3 length: 14 residues. V lost 0 bases and J lost 5; bases outside the gene matches: 4. Germline V lookup: CDR1 SGHKS, CDR2 YYEKEE (reference sequence). The CDR3 DNA follows: TGTGCCAGCAGCTTGGAGGGGGCCCGGGAGACCCAGTACTTC. This codes for CASSLEGARETQYF.

This chain uses TRBV5-6 with TRBJ1-6, with D uncertain. The V gene's germline CDR1 is SGHDT and CDR2 YYEEEE. The CDR3 has 14 residues. Trimming stripped 2 bases from V and 5 bases from J, with 8 bases between. CDR3 DNA: TGTGCCAGCAGCTTCGATCAGAATAATTCACCCCTCCACTTT. This gives the protein CASSFDQNNSPLHF.

The CDR3 DNA is TGCGCCAGCAGCAAGGGGACAGGACCCGGAAACACCATATATTTT. Translation: CASSKGTGPGNTIYF. The rearrangement links TRBV5-1 to TRBJ1-3; 8 nucleotides align to TRBD1. The CDR3 is 15 amino acids. V shed 4 bases and J 4 bases; nucleotides not matched to a gene: 7. CDR1 and CDR2 (germline): SGHRS, YFSETQ.

V and J are TRBV7-9 and TRBJ1-1; 9 bases match TRBD1. CDR1 SEHNR and CDR2 FQNEAQ come from the germline V gene (reference sequence). The CDR3 is 14 residues long. V dropped 0 bases and J dropped 5; count of bases not matched to a gene: 1. Here the CDR3 reads CASSLATGGTEAFF. The CDR3 DNA sequence: TGTGCCAGCAGCTTAGCGACAGGGGGTACTGAAGCTTTCTTT.

The V and J genes are TRBV5-1 and TRBJ1-2; D unresolved. The CDR3 has 15 residues. The V and J ends lost 4 bases and 4 bases respectively, with 17 bases between them. Germline V lookup: CDR1 SGHRS, CDR2 YFSETQ. The CDR3 protein is CASSPAGGSSYGYTF. CDR3 bases: TGCGCCAGCAGCCCGGCGGGAGGGTCGTCCTATGGCTACACCTTC.

The J gene is TRBJ1-3, the V gene TRBV7-2; D unclear. Trimming took off 4 bases at V and 4 bases at J, with 14 bases between the two ends. This CDR3 contains 15 residues. The germline gives CDR1 SGHTA, CDR2 FQGNSA. The CDR3 sequence: CASSSRRVSGNTIYF. Written as DNA, the CDR3 is TGTGCCAGCAGCTCCCGTCGGGTTTCAGGAAACACCATATATTTT.

The table lists this clone with a count of one. The chain recombines TRBV21-1 with TRBJ2-7; the table's D gene call, TRBD1, was not cross checked with the DNA. TRBV21-1 is tagged as a pseudogene. CDR3 length: 18 amino acids. CDR3 loop: CASSKDSSNHGTAYEQYF. The CDR3 DNA sequence: TGTGCCAGCAGCAAAGATTCTTCCAACCACGGGACAGCCTACGAGCAGTACTTC.

The chain is built from TRBV9 and TRBJ2-7; 7 bases agree with TRBD1. Germline V lookup: CDR1 SGDLS, CDR2 YYNGEE. Trimming at V came to 4 bases and at J to 3 bases, leaving 4 bases not matched to a gene. The CDR3 contains 13 residues. The CDR3, as DNA: TGTGCCAGCAGCTCGGGACAGAACTACGAGCAGTACTTC. Translating gives CASSSGQNYEQYF. The full variable domain, its missing parts supplied by reference TRBV9 and TRBJ2-7, is DSGVTQTPKHLITATGQRVTLRCSPRSGDLSVYWYQQSLDQGLQFLIQYYNGEERAKGNILERFSAQQFPDLHSELNLSSLELGDSALYFCASSSGQNYEQYFGPGTRLTVT.

This chain connects TRBV7-5 to TRBJ1-2. TRBV7-5 is a pseudogene locus. The CDR3 runs to 18 residues. CDR3 nucleotides: TGTGCCAGAAGCTCAAATCCCTGGCCTGCGGGGAGCATCTATGGCTACACCTTC. It translates to CARSSNPWPAGSIYGYTF.

The chain recombines TRBV7-9 with TRBJ1-1; maybe TRBD1 (5 bases). Trimming stripped 6 bases from V and 7 bases from J, with 12 bases between. The CDR3 is 12 residues long. Germline CDR1 and CDR2: SEHNR and FQNEAQ (reference sequence). This chain's CDR3 is CASRRGVGEAFF. In DNA form, the CDR3 reads TGTGCCAGCAGGCGGGGGGTTGGTGAAGCTTTCTTT.

The chain has TRBV6-6 and TRBJ2-3; 7 nucleotides line up with TRBD2. The length of the CDR3 is 13 residues. The V and J ends lost 8 bases and 2 bases, in that order; junction bases with no gene match: 4. Germline V gene sequence: CDR1 MNHNY, CDR2 SVGAGI (reference sequence). Here the CDR3 reads CASGLGYTDTQYF. CDR3 nucleotides: TGTGCCAGCGGACTAGGCTACACAGATACGCAGTATTTT.

The rearrangement links TRBV3-1 (or the pseudogene TRBV3-2) to TRBJ1-4; D remains unclear. Looked up from germline, CDR1 is LGHDT and CDR2 is YNNKEL (reference sequence). The ends were cut back, 2 bases at V and 0 bases at J, with 10 bases in the middle. The CDR3 has 16 amino acids. CDR3 bases: TGTGCCAGCAGCCAACGCCTACGTTCAACTAATGAAAAACTGTTTTTT. The encoded protein is CASSQRLRSTNEKLFF.

The chain is built from TRBV25-1 and TRBJ2-7, with D hard to call. Germline CDR1 and CDR2: MGHDK and SYGVNS. The ends were cut back, 3 bases at V and 3 bases at J, with 9 bases in the middle. CDR3 length equals 13 residues. The CDR3 nucleotides read TGTGCCAGCAGTGAGGGCAACCTCTACGAGCAGTACTTC. It is translated as CASSEGNLYEQYF.

The DNA for the CDR3 is TGTGCCAGTAGCCCCGAGGTTATTTATGGCTACACCTTC. This translates into CASSPEVIYGYTF. V and J are TRBV19 and TRBJ1-2; no clear D gene. The V end was cut by 6 bases, the J end by 5 bases, with 13 bases between. The CDR3 has 13 amino acids. Germline CDR1 and CDR2: LNHDA and SQIVND (reference sequence).

This clone was found once. The chain combines TRBV28 with TRBJ2-7; 10 bases fit TRBD1. The CDR3 is 15 residues long. V shed 3 bases and J 5 bases; nucleotides not matched to a gene: 7. In germline, CDR1 is MDHEN, CDR2 SYDVKM. The CDR3 spells CASSLPRDRGHEQYF. The CDR3 DNA is TGTGCCAGCAGTTTGCCCCGGGACAGGGGCCACGAGCAGTACTTC.

This chain uses TRBV14 with TRBJ2-3, with TRBD2 matching over 11 bases. Germline V gives CDR1 SGHDN, CDR2 FVKESK. The CDR3 has 17 residues. V trimming: 4 bases; J trimming: 6 bases; junction bases outside the gene matches: 12. CDR3 coding DNA: TGTGCCAGCAGCCCCATAGCGGGGGGGCCGAGTGAGGATACGCAGTATTTT. Amino acid sequence: CASSPIAGGPSEDTQYF. Filled out from reference TRBV14 and TRBJ2-3, the complete variable domain reads EAGVTQFPSHSVIEKGQTVTLRCDPISGHDNLYWYRRVMGKEIKFLLHFVKESKQDESGMPNNRFLAERTGGTYSTLKVQPAELEDSGVYFCASSPIAGGPSEDTQYFGPGTRLTVL.

This rearrangement joins TRBV5-4 to TRBJ1-2, with D possibly being TRBD1 (5 bases). Germline CDR1 is SGHNT and CDR2 is YYREEE (reference sequence). The CDR3 has 16 amino acids. Trimming left V 2 bases short and J 6 bases short, with 20 bases between. The CDR3 sequence: CASSFGVTEGLDGYTF. The DNA of the CDR3 is TGTGCCAGCAGCTTTGGGGTGACGGAGGGGTTAGATGGCTACACCTTC.

The chain is built from TRBV6-1 and TRBJ1-1; D is perhaps TRBD1 (6 bases). Per the germline V gene, CDR1 is MNHNS and CDR2 is SASEGT. V gave up 0 bases and J gave up 12 bases, with 23 bases separating them. The CDR3 extends over 16 amino acids. CDR3 loop: CASSEAFLEGVGYPFF. CDR3 sequence (DNA): TGTGCCAGCAGTGAAGCCTTCCTTGAGGGGGTTGGCTACCCTTTCTTT.

The V call is TRBV6-1, the J call TRBJ1-2, with unresolved D. CDR1 is MNHNS and CDR2 is SASEGT in the germline V gene. V lost 2 bases, J lost 2 bases, and 9 bases lay in between. The CDR3 contains 14 residues. The CDR3 sequence: CASSEFGRNYGYTF. CDR3 nucleotides: TGTGCCAGCAGTGAATTTGGCCGCAACTATGGCTACACCTTC.

This sequence joins TRBV25-1 and TRBJ1-4, with TRBD1 matching over 7 bases. The CDR3 extends over 16 amino acids. Looked up from germline, CDR1 is MGHDK and CDR2 is SYGVNS. Trimming at V came to 4 bases and at J to 6 bases, leaving 11 bases not matched to a gene. The chain's CDR3 is CASSANYRGSYEKLFF. In nucleotides, the CDR3 is TGTGCCAGCAGTGCCAATTACAGGGGTAGTTATGAAAAACTGTTTTTT.

The chain combines TRBV6-5 with TRBJ2-1; 8 positions match TRBD1. Germline V lookup: CDR1 MNHEY, CDR2 SVGAGI. The CDR3 covers 13 residues. With V trimmed by 7 bases and J by 6 bases, 5 bases remained unmatched. CDR3 coding DNA: TGTGCCAGCAAGGGCCAGGGGGCCAATGAGCAGTTCTTC. Translated: CASKGQGANEQFF.

The chain employs TRBV19 and TRBJ1-2; 9 nucleotides align to TRBD1. The CDR3 runs to 14 residues. The V segment lost 8 bases and the J segment 6 bases; nucleotides outside the gene matches: 10. Germline V gives CDR1 LNHDA, CDR2 SQIVND (reference sequence). This CDR3 reads CASERGQGSNGYTF. DNA of the CDR3: TGTGCCAGTGAACGTGGACAGGGGTCGAATGGCTACACCTTC.

The chain links TRBV6-5 to TRBJ1-2; D gene ambiguous. The germline V and J ends were trimmed by 2 bases and 7 bases, with 11 bases remaining between them. The CDR3 extends over 13 amino acids. Germline V lookup: CDR1 MNHEY, CDR2 SVGAGI. CDR3 sequence (DNA): TGTGCCAGCAGTTACGGACCGGGAGGTGGCTACACCTTC. Translation gives CASSYGPGGGYTF.

V and J are TRBV5-1 and TRBJ1-2; TRBD1 aligns across 7 bases. The CDR3 has 13 residues. Germline CDR1 reads SGHRS; CDR2 reads YFSETQ. J lost 7 bases, V lost 4 bases, and 7 bases had no gene match. CDR3 residues: CASSGDSAGGYTF. CDR3 DNA sequence: TGCGCCAGCAGCGGGGACAGCGCTGGTGGCTACACCTTC.